This T cell receptor (beta chain) was sequenced during a study of sequential checkpoint blockade in melanoma. The sample's treatment: randomized to nivolumab then ipilimumab (arm A) or the reverse (arm B). V was clipped by 1 base and J by 5 bases, with 16 bases between them. CDR1 SGDLS and CDR2 YYNGEE come from the germline V gene. The CDR3 has 15 amino acids. This clone was found once. Only in-frame clones appear in the TCRdb table, and some are missing; sequencing was by immunoSEQ multiplex PCR. The sample lists some 35,000 clones, approximately 91% occurring once. This clonotype originated in a human donor with melanoma. The chain links TRBV9 to TRBJ2-7; D may be TRBD2 (7 bases). The material was CD8+ T cells sorted from blood (inferred from file names), obtained from a patient given nivolumab and ipilimumab in sequence. Written as DNA, the CDR3 is TGTGCCAGCAGCGTAACCTGGGGAGGGGGGGACGAGCAGTACTTC. This gives the protein CASSVTWGGGDEQYF.